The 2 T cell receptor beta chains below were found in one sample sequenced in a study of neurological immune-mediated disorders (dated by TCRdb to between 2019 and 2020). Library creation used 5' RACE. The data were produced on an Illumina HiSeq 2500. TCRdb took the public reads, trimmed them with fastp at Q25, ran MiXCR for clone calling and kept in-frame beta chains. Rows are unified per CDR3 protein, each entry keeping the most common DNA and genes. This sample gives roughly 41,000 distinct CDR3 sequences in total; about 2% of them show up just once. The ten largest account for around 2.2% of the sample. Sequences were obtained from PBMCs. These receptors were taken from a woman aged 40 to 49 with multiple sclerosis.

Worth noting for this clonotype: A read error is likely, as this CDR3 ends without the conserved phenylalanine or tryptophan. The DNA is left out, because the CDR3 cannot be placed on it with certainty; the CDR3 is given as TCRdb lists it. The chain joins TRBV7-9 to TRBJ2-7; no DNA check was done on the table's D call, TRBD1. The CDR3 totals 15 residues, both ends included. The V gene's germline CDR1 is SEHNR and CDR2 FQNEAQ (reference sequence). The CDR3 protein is CASSWEGAGGVSGTL.

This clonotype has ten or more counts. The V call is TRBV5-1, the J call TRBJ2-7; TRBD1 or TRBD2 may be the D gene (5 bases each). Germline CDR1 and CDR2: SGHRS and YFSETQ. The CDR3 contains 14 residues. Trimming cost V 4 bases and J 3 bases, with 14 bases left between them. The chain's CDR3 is CASSIDRGYYEQYF. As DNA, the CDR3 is TGCGCCAGCAGCATCGACAGAGGGTACTACGAGCAGTACTTC.